This T cell receptor beta chain stems from a study of T cells in Graves' hyperthyroidism and ophthalmopathy. Notes on the study in general: A 13 V-J model separated ophthalmopathy from stable hyperthyroidism.

From approximately 9.1 ml of fresh peripheral blood, PBMCs were isolated. At least ten counts were recorded for this clonotype. What it recognizes is unknown. The source material, RNA transcripts, was used to amplify TCR beta CDR3 regions. An initial round of RT-PCR targeting the TCR CDR3 relied on the HTBI primer set. Via MiXCR, TCRdb re-called the multiplex PCR reads, giving one row per CDR3 protein. The sample lists 300,000 to 400,000 distinct CDR3 sequences; roughly 14% were seen once. Germline V gives CDR1 SNHLY, CDR2 FYNNEI. V shed 7 bases and J shed 6 bases, with 12 bases lying between them. The CDR3 sequence is 13 residues long.

Material: blood. This chain joins TRBV2 and TRBJ1-4, with D uncertain. The sequence was collected from a woman in her twenties or thirties with Graves' ophthalmopathy. In DNA form, the CDR3 reads TGTGCCAGCACGGACGGCCTGTATGAAAAACTGTTTTTT. Amino acid sequence: CASTDGLYEKLFF.